The present TCR beta chain was sequenced within a study of OX40 agonist ivuxolimab in advanced cancers. About the study: Prior anti-PD-1, anti-PD-L1 or anti-CTLA-4 therapy did not bar entry, and roughly 40% had some. Overall study findings and caveats: In general, CD8+ T cells held more expanded clones than CD4+ did, on average.

Generated by immunoSEQ multiplex PCR, the TCRdb table keeps only in-frame clones and is missing some. In the table there are about 71,000 clones, about three quarters of which are singletons. This clone is classed as medium-sized. The antigen remains unidentified. In germline, CDR1 is SGHTA, CDR2 FQGNSA. Trimming at V came to 4 bases and at J to 11 bases, leaving 12 bases not matched to a gene. The CDR3 has 15 amino acids. The rearrangement links TRBV7-2 to TRBJ1-4; 8 bases are shared with TRBD1. This receptor was identified in an adult with an advanced solid tumor such as melanoma, head and neck, liver or kidney cancer. Here the sequenced sample was CD4+ or CD8+ T cells sorted from blood, taken in a trial of the OX40 agonist ivuxolimab. The CDR3 spells CASSSSRQGSRKLFF. The CDR3 coding sequence is TGTGCCAGCAGCTCAAGTAGACAGGGGTCGCGGAAACTGTTTTTT.